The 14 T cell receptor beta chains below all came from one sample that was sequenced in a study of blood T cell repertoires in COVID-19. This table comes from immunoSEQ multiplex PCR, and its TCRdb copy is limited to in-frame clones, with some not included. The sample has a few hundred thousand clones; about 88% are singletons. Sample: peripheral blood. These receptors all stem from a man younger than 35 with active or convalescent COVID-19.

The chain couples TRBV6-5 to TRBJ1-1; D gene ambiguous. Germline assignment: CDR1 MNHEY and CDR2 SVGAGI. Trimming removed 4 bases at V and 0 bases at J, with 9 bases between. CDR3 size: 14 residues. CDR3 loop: CASSFVSVNTEAFF. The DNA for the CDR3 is TGTGCCAGCAGTTTCGTGTCCGTGAACACTGAAGCTTTCTTT.

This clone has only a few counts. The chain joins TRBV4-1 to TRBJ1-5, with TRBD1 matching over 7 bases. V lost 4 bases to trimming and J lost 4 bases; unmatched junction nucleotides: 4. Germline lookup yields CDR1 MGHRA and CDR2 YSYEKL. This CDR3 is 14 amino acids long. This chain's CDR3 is CASSPAGGNQPQHF. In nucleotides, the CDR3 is TGCGCCAGCAGCCCCGCAGGGGGAAATCAGCCCCAGCATTTT.

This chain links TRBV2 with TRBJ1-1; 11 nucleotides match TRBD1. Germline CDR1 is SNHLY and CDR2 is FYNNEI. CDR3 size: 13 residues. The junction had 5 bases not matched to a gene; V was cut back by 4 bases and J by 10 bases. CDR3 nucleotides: TGTGCCAGCAGTGCTTCGGACAGGGGGCTAGCTTTCTTT. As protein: CASSASDRGLAFF.

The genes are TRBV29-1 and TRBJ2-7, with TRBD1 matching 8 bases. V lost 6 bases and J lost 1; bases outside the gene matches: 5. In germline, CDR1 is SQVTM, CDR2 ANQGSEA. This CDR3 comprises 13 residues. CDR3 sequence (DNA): TGCAGCGTCAGAACAGGGGGTTCCTACGAGCAGTACTTC. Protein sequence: CSVRTGGSYEQYF.

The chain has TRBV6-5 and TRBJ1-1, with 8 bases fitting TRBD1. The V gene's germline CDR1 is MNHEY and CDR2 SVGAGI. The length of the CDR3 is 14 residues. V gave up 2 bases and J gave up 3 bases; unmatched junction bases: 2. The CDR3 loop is CASSYTDRDTEAFF. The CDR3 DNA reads TGTGCCAGCAGTTACACGGACAGGGACACTGAAGCTTTCTTT.

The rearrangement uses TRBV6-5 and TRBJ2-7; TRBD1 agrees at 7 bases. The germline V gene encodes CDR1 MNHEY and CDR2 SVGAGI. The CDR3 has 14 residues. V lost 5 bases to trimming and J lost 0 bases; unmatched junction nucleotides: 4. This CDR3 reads CASSLRDSSYEQYF. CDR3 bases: TGTGCCAGCAGTCTCCGGGACAGCTCCTACGAGCAGTACTTC.

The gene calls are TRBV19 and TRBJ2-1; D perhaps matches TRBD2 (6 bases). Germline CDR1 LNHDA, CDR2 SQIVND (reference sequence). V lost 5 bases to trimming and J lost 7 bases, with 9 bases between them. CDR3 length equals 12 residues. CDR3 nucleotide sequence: TGTGCCAGTAGTGGGGACTCAAATGAGCAGTTCTTC. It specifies CASSGDSNEQFF.

CDR3 sequence (DNA): TGTGCCAGCAGCCAAGTAGGAGGGAATAGGTACGAGCAGTACTTC. Its protein product is CASSQVGGNRYEQYF. V is TRBV3-1 (or the pseudogene TRBV3-2) and J is TRBJ2-7; D possibly corresponds to TRBD2 (6 bases). Per the germline V gene, CDR1 is LGHDT and CDR2 is YNNKEL (reference sequence). This CDR3 spans 15 amino acids. V was clipped by 1 base and J by 4 bases, with 14 bases between them.

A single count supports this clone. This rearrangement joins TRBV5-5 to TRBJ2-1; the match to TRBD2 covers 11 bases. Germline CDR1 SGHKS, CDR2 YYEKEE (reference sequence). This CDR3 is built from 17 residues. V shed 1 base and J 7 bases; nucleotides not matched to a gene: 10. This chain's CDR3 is CASSLSWILAGDNEQFF. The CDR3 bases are TGTGCCAGCAGCTTGTCGTGGATACTAGCGGGGGATAATGAGCAGTTCTTC.

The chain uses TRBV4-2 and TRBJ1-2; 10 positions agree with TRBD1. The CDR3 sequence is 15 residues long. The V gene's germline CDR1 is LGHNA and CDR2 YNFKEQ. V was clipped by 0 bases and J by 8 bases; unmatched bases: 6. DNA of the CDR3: TGTGCCAGCAGCCAAGACAGACAGGGGGCAGGCGGCTACACCTTC. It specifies CASSQDRQGAGGYTF.

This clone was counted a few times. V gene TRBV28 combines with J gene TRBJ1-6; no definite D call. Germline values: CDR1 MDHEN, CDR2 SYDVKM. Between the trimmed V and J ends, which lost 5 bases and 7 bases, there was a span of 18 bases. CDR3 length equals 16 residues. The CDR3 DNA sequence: TGTGCCAGCAGTCGGGGAGGGTTGGCCCCAAATTCACCCCTCCACTTT. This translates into CASSRGGLAPNSPLHF.

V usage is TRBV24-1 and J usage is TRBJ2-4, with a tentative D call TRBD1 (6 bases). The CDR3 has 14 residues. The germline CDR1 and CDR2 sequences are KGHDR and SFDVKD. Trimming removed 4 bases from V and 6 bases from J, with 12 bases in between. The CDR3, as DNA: TGTGCCACCAGTGACCCCGACAGGATAAACATTCAGTACTTC. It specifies CATSDPDRINIQYF.

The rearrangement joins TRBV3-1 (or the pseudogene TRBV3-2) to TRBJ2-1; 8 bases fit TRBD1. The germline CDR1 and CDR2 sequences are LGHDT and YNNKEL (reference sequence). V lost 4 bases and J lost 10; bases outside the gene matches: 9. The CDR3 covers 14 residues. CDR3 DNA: TGTGCCAGCAGCCGAAGACAGGGGCCGGGGGAGCAGTTCTTC. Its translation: CASSRRQGPGEQFF.

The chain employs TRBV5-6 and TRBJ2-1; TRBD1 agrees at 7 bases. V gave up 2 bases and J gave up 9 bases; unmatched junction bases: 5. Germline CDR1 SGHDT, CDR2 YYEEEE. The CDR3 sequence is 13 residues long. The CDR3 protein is CASSFRGLGEQFF. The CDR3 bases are TGTGCCAGCAGCTTCAGGGGGTTGGGTGAGCAGTTCTTC. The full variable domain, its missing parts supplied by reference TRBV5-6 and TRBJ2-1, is DAGVTQSPTHLIKTRGQQVTLRCSPKSGHDTVSWYQQALGQGPQFIFQYYEEEERQRGNFPDRFSGHQFPNYSSELNVNALLLGDSALYLCASSFRGLGEQFFGPGTRLTVL.